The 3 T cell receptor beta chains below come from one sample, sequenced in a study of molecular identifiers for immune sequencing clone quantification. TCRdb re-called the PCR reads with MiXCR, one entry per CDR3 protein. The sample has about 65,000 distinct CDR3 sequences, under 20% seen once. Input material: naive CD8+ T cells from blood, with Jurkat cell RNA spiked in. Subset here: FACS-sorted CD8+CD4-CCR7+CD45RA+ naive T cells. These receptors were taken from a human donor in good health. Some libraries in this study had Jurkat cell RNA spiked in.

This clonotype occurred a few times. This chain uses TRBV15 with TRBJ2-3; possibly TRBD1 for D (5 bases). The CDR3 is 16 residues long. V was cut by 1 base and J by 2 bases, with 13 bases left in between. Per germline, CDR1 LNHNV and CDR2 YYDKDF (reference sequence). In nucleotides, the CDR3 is TGTGCCACCAGCAGAGGGGATAAGGGGAACACAGATACGCAGTATTTT. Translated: CATSRGDKGNTDTQYF.

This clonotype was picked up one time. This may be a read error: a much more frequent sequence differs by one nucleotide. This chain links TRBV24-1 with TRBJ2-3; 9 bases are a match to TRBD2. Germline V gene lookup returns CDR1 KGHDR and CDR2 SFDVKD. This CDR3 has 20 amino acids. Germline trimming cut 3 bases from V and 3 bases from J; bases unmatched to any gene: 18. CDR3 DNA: TGTGCCACCAGTGATCCTTCGGGCCGGCGGGAGGGCCGTAGGACAGATACGCAGTATTTT. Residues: CATSDPSGRREGRRTDTQYF.

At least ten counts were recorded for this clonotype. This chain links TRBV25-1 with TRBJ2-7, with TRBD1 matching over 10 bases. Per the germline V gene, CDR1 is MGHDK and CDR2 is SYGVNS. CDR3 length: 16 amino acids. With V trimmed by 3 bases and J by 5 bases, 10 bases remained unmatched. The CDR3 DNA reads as TGTGCCAGCAGTGATAAATTGGGACAGGGGATCCACGAGCAGTACTTC. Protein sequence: CASSDKLGQGIHEQYF.